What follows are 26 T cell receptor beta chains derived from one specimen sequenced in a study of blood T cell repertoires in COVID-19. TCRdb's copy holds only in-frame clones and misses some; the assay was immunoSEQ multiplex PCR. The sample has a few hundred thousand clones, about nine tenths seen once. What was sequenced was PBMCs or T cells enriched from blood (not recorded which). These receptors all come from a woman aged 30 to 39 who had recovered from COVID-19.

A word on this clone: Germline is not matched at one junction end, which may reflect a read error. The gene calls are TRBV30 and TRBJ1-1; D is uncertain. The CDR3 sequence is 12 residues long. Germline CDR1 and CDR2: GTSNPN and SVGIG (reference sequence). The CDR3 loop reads CAWSVENSEAFF. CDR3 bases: TGTGCCTGGAGTGTGGAGAACTCTGAAGCTTTCTTT.

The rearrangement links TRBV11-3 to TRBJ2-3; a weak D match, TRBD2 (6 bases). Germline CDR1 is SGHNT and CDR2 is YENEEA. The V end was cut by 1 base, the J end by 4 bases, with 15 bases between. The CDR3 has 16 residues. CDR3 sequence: CASSLGTDSGADTQYF. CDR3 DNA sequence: TGTGCCAGCAGCTTAGGTACAGACTCGGGGGCAGATACGCAGTATTTT.

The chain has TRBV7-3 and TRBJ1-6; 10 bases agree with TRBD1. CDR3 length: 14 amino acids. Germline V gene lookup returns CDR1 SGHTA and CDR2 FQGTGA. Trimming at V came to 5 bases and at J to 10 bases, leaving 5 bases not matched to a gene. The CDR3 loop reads CASSPGTGASPLHF. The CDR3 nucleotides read TGTGCCAGCAGCCCCGGGACAGGGGCCTCACCCCTCCACTTT.

The CDR3 loop is CAIRTYRDAYEQYF. The CDR3 bases are TGTGCCATCAGGACGTACAGGGACGCCTACGAGCAGTACTTC. The chain uses TRBV10-3 and TRBJ2-7; possibly TRBD1 for D (6 bases). V was pared by 6 bases and J by 2 bases, with 14 bases between. CDR1 and CDR2 (germline): ENHRY, SYGVKD. The CDR3 totals 14 residues.

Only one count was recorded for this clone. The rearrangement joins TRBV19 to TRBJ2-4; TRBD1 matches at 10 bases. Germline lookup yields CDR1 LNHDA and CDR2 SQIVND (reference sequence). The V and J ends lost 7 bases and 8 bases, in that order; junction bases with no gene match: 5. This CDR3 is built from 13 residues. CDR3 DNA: TGTGCCAGTATCCGGACAGGGGGTCACATTCAGTACTTC. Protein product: CASIRTGGHIQYF. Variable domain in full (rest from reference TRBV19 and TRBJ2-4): DGGITQSPKYLFRKEGQNVTLSCEQNLNHDAMYWYRQDPGQGLRLIYYSQIVNDFQKGDIAEGYSVSREKKESFPLTVTSAQKNPTAFYLCASIRTGGHIQYFGAGTRLSVL.

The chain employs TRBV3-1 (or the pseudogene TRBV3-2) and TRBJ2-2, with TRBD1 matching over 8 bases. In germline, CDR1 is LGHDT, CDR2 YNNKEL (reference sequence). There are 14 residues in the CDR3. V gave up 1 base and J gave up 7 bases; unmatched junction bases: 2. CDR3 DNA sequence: TGTGCCAGCAGCCAAGGGACAGGGTTCGGGGAGCTGTTTTTT. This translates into CASSQGTGFGELFF.

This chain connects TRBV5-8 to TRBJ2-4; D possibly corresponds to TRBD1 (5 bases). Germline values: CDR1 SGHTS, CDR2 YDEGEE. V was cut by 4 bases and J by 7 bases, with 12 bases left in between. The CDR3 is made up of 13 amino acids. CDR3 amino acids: CASSDGHSNIQYF. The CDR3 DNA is TGTGCCAGCAGCGACGGACATTCCAACATTCAGTACTTC.

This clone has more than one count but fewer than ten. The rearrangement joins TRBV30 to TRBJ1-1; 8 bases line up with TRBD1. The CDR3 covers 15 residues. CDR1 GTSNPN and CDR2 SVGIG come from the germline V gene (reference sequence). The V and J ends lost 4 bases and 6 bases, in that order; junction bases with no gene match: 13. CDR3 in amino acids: CAWNRGNGFEPEAFF. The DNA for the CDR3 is TGTGCCTGGAACAGGGGGAATGGTTTCGAGCCTGAAGCTTTCTTT.

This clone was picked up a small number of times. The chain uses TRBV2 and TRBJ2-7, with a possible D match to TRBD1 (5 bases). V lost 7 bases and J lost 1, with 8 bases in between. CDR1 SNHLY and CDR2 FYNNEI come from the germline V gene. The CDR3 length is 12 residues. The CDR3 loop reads CASTRQSYEQYF. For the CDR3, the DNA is TGTGCCAGCACCCGACAGTCCTACGAGCAGTACTTC. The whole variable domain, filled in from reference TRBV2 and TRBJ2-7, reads EPEVTQTPSHQVTQMGQEVILRCVPISNHLYFYWYRQILGQKVEFLVSFYNNEISEKSEIFDDQFSVERPDGSNFTLKIRSTKLEDSAMYFCASTRQSYEQYFGPGTRLTVT.

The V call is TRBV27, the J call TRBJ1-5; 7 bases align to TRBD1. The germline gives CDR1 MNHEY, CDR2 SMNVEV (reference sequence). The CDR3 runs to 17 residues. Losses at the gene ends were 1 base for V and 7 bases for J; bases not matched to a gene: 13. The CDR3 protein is CASSLYGDREGGQPQHF. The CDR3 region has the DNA TGTGCCAGCAGTTTATACGGAGACAGGGAAGGTGGGCAGCCCCAGCATTTT.

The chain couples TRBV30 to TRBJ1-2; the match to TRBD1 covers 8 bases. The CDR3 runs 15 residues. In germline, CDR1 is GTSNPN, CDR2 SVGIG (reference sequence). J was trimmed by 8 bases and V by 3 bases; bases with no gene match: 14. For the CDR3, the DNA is TGTGCCTGGAGGGGGGGGACAGGTGTGCATCTCGGCTACACCTTC. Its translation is CAWRGGTGVHLGYTF.

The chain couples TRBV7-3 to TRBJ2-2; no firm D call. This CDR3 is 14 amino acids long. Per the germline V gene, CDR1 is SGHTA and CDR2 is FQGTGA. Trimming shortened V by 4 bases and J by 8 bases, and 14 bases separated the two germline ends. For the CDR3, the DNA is TGTGCCAGCAGCTCCAAACCGAGCGTAGGGGAGCTGTTTTTT. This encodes CASSSKPSVGELFF.

CDR3 nucleotide sequence: TGTGCCAGCAGCAAATGTCCGGGGACAGGGACTAGCACAGATACGCAGTATTTT. This encodes CASSKCPGTGTSTDTQYF. The rearrangement links TRBV21-1 to TRBJ2-3; the table's D gene call, TRBD1, was not cross checked with the DNA. TRBV21-1 is assigned pseudogene status. This CDR3 comprises 18 residues.

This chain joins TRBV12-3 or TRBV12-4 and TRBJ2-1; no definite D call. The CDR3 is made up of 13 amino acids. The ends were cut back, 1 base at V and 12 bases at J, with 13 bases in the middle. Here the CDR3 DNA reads TGTGCCAGCAGTTTAGAGTTGAGTGTCGGGCAGTTCTTC. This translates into CASSLELSVGQFF.

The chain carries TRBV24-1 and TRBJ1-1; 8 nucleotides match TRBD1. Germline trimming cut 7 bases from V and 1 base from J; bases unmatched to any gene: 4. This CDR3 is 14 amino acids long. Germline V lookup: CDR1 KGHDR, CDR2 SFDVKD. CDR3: CATSPGTGNTEAFF. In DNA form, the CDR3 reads TGTGCCACCAGCCCCGGGACAGGGAACACTGAAGCTTTCTTT.

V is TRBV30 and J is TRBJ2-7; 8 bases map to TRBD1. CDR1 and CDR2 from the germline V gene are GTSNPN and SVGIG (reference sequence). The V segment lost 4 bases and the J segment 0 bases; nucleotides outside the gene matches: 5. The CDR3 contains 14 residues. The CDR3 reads CAWTGTGSSYEQYF. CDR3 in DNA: TGTGCCTGGACCGGGACAGGAAGCTCCTACGAGCAGTACTTC.

The CDR3 sequence: CASTVQGTEAFF. CDR3 in DNA: TGTGCCAGCACCGTTCAGGGGACTGAAGCTTTCTTT. J is TRBJ1-1 and V is TRBV12-3 or TRBV12-4; a possible D gene is TRBD1 (6 bases). This CDR3 has 12 residues. V shed 7 bases and J shed 5 bases, with 11 bases lying between them.

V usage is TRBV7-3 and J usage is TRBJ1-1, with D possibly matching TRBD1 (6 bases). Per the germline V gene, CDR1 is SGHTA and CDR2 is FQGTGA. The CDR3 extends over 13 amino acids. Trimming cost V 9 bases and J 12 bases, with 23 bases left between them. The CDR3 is CASKGAGDMVTFF. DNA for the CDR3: TGTGCCAGTAAAGGAGCAGGGGACATGGTAACTTTCTTT.

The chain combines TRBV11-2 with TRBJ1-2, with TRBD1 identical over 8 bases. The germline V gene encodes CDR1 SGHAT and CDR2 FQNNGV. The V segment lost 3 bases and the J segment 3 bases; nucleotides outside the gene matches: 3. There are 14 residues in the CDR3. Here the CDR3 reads CASSFRGHDYGYTF. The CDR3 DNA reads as TGTGCCAGCAGCTTCAGGGGGCACGACTATGGCTACACCTTC.

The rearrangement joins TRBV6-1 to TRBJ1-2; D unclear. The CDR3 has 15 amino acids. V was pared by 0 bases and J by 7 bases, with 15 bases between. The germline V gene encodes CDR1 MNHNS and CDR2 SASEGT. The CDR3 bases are TGTGCCAGCAGTGAAGCGTTGGAGATTGGTGGTGGCTACACCTTC. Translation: CASSEALEIGGGYTF.

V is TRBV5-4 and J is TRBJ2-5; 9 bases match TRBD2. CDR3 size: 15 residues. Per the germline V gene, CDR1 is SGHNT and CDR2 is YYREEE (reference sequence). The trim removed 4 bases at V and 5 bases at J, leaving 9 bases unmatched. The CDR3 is CASSPGTSPLETQYF. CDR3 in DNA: TGTGCCAGCAGCCCCGGGACTAGCCCGTTGGAGACCCAGTACTTC.

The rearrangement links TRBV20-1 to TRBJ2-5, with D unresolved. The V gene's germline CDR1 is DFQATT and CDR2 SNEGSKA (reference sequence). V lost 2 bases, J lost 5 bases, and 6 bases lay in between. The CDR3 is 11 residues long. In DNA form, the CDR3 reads TGCAGTGCTAGATTTGCGGAGACCCAGTACTTC. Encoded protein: CSARFAETQYF.

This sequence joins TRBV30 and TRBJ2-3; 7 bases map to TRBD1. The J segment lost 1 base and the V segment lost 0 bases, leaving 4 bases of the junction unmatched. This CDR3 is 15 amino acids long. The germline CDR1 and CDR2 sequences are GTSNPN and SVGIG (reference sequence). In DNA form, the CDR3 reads TGTGCCTGGAGTGTAGCCGACAGGGGCACAGATACGCAGTATTTT. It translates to CAWSVADRGTDTQYF.

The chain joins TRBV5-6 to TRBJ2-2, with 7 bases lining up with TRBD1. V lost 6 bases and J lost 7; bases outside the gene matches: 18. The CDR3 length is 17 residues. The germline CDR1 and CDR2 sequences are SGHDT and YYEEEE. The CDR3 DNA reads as TGTGCCAGCACCCTAGGAAAAGGGGGCAGGAAAGGCGGGGAGCTGTTTTTT. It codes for CASTLGKGGRKGGELFF. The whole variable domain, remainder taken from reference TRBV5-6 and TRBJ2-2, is DAGVTQSPTHLIKTRGQQVTLRCSPKSGHDTVSWYQQALGQGPQFIFQYYEEEERQRGNFPDRFSGHQFPNYSSELNVNALLLGDSALYLCASTLGKGGRKGGELFFGEGSRLTVL.

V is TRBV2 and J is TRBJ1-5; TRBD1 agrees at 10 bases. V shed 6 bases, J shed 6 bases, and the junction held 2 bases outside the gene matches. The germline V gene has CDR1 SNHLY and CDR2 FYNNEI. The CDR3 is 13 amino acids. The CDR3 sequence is CASRGTGAQPQHF. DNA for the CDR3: TGTGCCAGCAGGGGGACAGGGGCTCAGCCCCAGCATTTT.

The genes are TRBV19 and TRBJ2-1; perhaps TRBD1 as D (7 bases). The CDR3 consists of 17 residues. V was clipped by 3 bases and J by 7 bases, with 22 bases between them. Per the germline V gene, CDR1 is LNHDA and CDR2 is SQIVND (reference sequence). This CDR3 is CASSMERGGGVRNEQFF. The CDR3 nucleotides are TGTGCCAGTAGTATGGAGAGAGGAGGGGGCGTAAGGAATGAGCAGTTCTTC.